Sequencing of this TCR beta chain was carried out in a study of T-cell memory formation after mild COVID-19. TCRdb redid the calling of the 5' RACE reads with MiXCR, one entry per CDR3 protein. The sample shows 150,000 or so distinct CDR3 sequences, more than 14% of them seen only once. The CDR3 contains 15 residues. V was cut by 4 bases and J by 9 bases, with 19 bases left in between. Looked up from germline, CDR1 is SNHLY and CDR2 is FYNNEI. The sequenced sample was PBMCs or a T cell subset sorted from them (not recorded which). This receptor was taken from an adult woman who had mild COVID-19 (a few samples of this study predate the infection). Cell type and time point are not known. This chain links TRBV2 with TRBJ1-5; D gene ambiguous. The CDR3 protein is CASSVSDRRQGPQHF. The CDR3 DNA sequence: TGTGCCAGCAGTGTCTCGGACCGACGGCAAGGGCCCCAGCATTTT.